Here is one T cell receptor (beta chain) with its context. The antigen remains unidentified. These data are taken from a study of chemoradiotherapy in HPV16-positive cancers. Overall study: Functional T-cell assays on a couple of HPV16-positive patients' cells defined candidate HPV-specific clones and common TCR motifs.

Repeated repertoire sampling spanned the course of chemoradiotherapy. The data were produced by immunoSEQ multiplex PCR, yet TCRdb's version contains in-frame clones alone and is incomplete. The repertoire includes under 85,000 clones, 88% of them detected once, and 4% to 4.5% sits in the top ten. Overall study findings and caveats: HPV-responsive T-cell expansion during chemoradiotherapy was linked to improved recurrence-free survival in HPV16-positive patients.

Looked up from germline, CDR1 is LNHDA and CDR2 is SQIVND (reference sequence). Deletions cut 5 bases from V and 4 bases from J, with 17 bases between. The CDR3 spans 15 residues. The input for sequencing was blood, taken from a patient who underwent chemoradiotherapy. This sequence was found in a human donor with HPV-associated anogenital cancer. The chain is built from TRBV19 and TRBJ1-2, with D uncertain. The CDR3 coding sequence is TGTGCCAGTAGTCCACGGAGTACAGTGAGCTATGGCTACACCTTC. Its translation is CASSPRSTVSYGYTF. Filled out from reference TRBV19 and TRBJ1-2, the complete variable domain reads DGGITQSPKYLFRKEGQNVTLSCEQNLNHDAMYWYRQDPGQGLRLIYYSQIVNDFQKGDIAEGYSVSREKKESFPLTVTSAQKNPTAFYLCASSPRSTVSYGYTFGSGTRLTVV.